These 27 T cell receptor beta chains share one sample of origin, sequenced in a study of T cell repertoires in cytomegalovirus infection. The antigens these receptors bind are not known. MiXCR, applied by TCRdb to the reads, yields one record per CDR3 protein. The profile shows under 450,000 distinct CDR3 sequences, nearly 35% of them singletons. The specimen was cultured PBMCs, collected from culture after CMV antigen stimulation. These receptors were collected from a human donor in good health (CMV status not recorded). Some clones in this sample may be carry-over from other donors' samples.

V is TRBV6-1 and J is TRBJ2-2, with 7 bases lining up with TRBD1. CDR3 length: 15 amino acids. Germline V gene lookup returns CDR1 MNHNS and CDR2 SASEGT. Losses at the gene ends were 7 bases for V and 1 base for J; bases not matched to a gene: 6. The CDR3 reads CASNRQGLNTGELFF. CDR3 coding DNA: TGTGCCAGCAATAGACAGGGCCTGAACACCGGGGAGCTGTTTTTT.

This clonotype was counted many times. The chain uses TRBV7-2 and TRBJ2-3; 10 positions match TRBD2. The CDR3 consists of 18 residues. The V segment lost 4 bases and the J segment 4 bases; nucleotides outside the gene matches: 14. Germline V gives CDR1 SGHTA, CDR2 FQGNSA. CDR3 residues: CASSSHRGAGGPADTQYF. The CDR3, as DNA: TGTGCCAGCAGCTCCCATCGGGGAGCGGGAGGGCCCGCAGATACGCAGTATTTT.

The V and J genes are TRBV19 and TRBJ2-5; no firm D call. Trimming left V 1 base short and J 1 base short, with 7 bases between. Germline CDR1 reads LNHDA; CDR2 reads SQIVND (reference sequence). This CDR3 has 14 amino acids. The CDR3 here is CASSIAHFQETQYF. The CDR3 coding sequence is TGTGCCAGTAGTATAGCTCACTTCCAAGAGACCCAGTACTTC.

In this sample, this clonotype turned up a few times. The CDR3 coding sequence is TGTGCCAGCAGTTCTGGACACCTGAACACTGAAGCTTTCTTT. Its translation: CASSSGHLNTEAFF. This rearrangement joins TRBV6-2 or TRBV6-3 to TRBJ1-1, with D possibly matching TRBD1 (5 bases). Looked up from germline, CDR1 is MNHEY and CDR2 is SVGEGT. V was cut by 4 bases and J by 0 bases, with 9 bases left in between. This CDR3 comprises 14 residues.

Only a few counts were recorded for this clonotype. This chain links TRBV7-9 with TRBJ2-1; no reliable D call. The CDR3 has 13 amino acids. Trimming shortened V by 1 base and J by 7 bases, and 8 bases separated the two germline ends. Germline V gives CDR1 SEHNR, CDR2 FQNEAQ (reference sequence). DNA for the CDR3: TGTGCCAGCAGCTTAGTTGAAGGGAATGAGCAGTTCTTC. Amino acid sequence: CASSLVEGNEQFF.

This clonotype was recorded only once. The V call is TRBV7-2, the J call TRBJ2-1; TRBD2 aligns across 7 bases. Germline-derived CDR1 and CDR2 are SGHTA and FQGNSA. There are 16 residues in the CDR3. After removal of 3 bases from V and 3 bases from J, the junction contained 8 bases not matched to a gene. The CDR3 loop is CASSLGGRARYNEQFF. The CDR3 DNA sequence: TGTGCCAGCAGCTTGGGCGGGAGAGCCCGCTACAATGAGCAGTTCTTC.

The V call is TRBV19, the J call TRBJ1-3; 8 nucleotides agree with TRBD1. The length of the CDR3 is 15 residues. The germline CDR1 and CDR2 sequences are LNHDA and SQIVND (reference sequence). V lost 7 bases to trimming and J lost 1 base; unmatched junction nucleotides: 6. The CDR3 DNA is TGTGCCAGTACCCCGGACAGGGTGTCTGGAAACACCATATATTTT. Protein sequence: CASTPDRVSGNTIYF.

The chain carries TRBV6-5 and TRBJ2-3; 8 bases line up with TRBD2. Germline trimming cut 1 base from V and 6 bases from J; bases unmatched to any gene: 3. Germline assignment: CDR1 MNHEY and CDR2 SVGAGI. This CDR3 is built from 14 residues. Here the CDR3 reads CASSYYPSGDTQYF. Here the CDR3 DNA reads TGTGCCAGCAGTTACTATCCTAGCGGGGATACGCAGTATTTT.

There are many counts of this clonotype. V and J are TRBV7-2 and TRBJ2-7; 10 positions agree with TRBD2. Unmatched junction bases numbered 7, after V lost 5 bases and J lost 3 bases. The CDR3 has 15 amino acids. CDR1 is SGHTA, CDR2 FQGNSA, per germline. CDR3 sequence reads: CASSPPRLAGYEQYF. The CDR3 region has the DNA TGTGCCAGCAGCCCCCCTCGACTAGCGGGCTACGAGCAGTACTTC. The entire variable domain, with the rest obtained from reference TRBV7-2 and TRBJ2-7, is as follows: GAGVSQSPSNKVTEKGKDVELRCDPISGHTALYWYRQSLGQGLEFLIYFQGNSAPDKSGLPSDRFSAERTGGSVSTLTIQRTQQEDSAVYLCASSPPRLAGYEQYFGPGTRLTVT.

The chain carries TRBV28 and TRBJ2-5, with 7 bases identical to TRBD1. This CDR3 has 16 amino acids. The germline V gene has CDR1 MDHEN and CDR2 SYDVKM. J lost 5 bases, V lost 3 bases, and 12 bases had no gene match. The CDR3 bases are TGTGCCAGCAGTTTTCAAACGACAGGGATACTTGAGACCCAGTACTTC. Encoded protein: CASSFQTTGILETQYF.

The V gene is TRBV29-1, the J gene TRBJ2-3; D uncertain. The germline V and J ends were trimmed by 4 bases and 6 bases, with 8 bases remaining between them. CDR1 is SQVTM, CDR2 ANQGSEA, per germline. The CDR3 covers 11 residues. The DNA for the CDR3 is TGCAGCGTTGGGACGGTGGATACGCAGTATTTT. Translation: CSVGTVDTQYF.

CDR3 nucleotides: TGTGCCAGCGAAGGACTAGACGGAAAGAATGAGCAGTTCTTC. It codes for CASEGLDGKNEQFF. This chain links TRBV6-1 with TRBJ2-1; 7 bases align to TRBD2. V lost 8 bases, J lost 7 bases, and 11 bases stayed unmatched. The germline V gene encodes CDR1 MNHNS and CDR2 SASEGT. The CDR3 totals 14 residues.

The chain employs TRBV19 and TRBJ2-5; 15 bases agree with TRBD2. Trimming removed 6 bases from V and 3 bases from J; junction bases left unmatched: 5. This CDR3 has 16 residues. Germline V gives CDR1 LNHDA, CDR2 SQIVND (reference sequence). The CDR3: CASRGTSGRIEETQYF. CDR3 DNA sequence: TGTGCCAGTAGAGGGACTAGCGGGAGGATCGAAGAGACCCAGTACTTC.

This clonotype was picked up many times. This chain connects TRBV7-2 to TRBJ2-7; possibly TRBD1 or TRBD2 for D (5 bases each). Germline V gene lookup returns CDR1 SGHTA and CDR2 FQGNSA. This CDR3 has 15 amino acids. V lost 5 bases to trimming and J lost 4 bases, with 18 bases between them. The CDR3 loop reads CASSPPGRATYEQYF. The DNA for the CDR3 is TGTGCCAGCAGCCCGCCGGGACGGGCGACTTACGAGCAGTACTTC.

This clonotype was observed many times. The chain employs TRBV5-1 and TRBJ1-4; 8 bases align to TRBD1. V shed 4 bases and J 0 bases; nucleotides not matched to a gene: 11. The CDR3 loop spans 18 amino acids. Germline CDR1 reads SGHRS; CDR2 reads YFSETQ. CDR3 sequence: CASSPDGQGLATNEKLFF. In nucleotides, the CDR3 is TGCGCCAGCAGCCCAGACGGACAGGGACTTGCAACTAATGAAAAACTGTTTTTT.

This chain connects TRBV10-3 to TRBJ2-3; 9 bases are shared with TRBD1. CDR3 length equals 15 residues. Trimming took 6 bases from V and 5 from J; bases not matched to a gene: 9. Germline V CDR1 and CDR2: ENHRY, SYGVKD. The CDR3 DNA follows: TGTGCCATCAGGGAAGACAGGGGGAGTTTAGATACGCAGTATTTT. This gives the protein CAIREDRGSLDTQYF.

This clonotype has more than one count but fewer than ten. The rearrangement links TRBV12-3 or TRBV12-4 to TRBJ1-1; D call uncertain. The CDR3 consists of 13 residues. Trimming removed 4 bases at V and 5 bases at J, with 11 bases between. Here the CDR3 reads CASSSRRDTEAFF. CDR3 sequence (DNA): TGTGCCAGCAGTTCCCGGAGGGATACTGAAGCTTTCTTT.

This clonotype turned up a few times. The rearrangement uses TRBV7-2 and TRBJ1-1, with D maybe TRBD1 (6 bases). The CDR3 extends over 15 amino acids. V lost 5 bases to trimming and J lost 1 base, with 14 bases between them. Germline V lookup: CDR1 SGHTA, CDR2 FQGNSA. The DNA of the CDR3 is TGTGCCAGCAGCCCCGAGACAGGTCGGAACACTGAAGCTTTCTTT. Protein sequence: CASSPETGRNTEAFF.

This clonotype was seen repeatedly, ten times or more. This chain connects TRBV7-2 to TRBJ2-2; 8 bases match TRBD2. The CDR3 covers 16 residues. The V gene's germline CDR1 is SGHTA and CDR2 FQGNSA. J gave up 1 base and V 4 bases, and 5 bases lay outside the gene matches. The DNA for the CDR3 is TGTGCCAGCAGCTGGGGAGCGGGAGTGAACACCGGGGAGCTGTTTTTT. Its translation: CASSWGAGVNTGELFF.

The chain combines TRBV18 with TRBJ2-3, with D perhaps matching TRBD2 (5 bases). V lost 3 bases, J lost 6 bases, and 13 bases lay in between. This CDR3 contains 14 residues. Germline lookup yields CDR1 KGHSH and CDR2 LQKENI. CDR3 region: CASSPSGFRDTQYF. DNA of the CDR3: TGTGCCAGCTCACCCTCGGGGTTTCGGGATACGCAGTATTTT.

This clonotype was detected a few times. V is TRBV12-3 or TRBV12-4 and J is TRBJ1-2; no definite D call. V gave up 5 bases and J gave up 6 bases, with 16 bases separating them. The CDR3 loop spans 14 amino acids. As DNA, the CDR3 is TGTGCCAGCAGTCGACGACCAGGTGGGGATGGCTACACCTTC. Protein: CASSRRPGGDGYTF.

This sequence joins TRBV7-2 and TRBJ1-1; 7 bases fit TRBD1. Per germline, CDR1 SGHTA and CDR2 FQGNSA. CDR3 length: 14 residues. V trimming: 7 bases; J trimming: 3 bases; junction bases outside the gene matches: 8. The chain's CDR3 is CASTPQGGDTEAFF. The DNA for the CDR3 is TGTGCCAGCACTCCCCAGGGGGGTGACACTGAAGCTTTCTTT.

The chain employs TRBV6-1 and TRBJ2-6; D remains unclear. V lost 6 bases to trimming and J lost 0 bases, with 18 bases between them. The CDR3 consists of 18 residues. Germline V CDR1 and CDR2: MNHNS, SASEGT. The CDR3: CASSPFRPLSSGANVLTF. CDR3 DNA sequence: TGTGCCAGCAGCCCCTTCAGGCCATTAAGCTCTGGGGCCAACGTCCTGACTTTC.

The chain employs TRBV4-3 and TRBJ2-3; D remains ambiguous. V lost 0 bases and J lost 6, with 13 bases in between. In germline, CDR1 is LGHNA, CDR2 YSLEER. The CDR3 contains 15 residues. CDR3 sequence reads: CASSQDRAWRDTQYF. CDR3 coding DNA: TGCGCCAGCAGCCAAGATCGGGCGTGGCGGGATACGCAGTATTTT.

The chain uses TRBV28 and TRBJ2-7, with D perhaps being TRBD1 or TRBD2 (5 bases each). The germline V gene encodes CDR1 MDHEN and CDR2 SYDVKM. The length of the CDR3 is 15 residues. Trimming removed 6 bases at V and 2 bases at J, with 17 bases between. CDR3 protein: CASSPGTESTYEQYF. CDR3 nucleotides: TGTGCCAGCAGCCCCGGGACCGAATCGACCTACGAGCAGTACTTC.

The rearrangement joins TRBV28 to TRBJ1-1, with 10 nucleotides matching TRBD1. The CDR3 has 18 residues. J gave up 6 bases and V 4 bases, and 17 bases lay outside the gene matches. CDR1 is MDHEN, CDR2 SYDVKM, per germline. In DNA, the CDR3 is TGTGCCAGCAGTTCTCCCGGGACAGGGGCCTCCTGGGGGGCTGAAGCTTTCTTT. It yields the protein CASSSPGTGASWGAEAFF.

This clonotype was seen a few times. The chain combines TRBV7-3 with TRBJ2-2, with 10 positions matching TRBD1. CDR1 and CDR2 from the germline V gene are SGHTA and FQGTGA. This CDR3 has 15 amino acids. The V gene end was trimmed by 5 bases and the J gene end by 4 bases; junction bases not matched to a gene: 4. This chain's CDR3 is CASSARDRGTGELFF. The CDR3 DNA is TGTGCCAGCAGCGCCCGGGACAGGGGCACCGGGGAGCTGTTTTTT.